Following are 5 T cell receptor beta chains from one sample sequenced in a study of post-analysis software for immune sequencing data. Researchers reported that TCR beta cDNA libraries carried unique molecular identifiers. TCRdb re-derived calls from the PCR reads in MiXCR, one entry per CDR3 protein. The sample holds hundreds of thousands of distinct CDR3 sequences, roughly 40% seen once. Study-level results: In patients, roughly 5 TRBV segments were more frequent than in controls, with TRBV5-6, TRBV5-1 and TRBV20-1 among them.

Their target antigens are unknown. The specimen was blood. These receptors were taken from a girl aged 2 to 10 with multiple sclerosis.

V gene TRBV4-2 combines with J gene TRBJ2-5; TRBD2 matches 14 bases. The J call may not be correct, given that the DNA end is closer to TRBJ2-7. CDR1 and CDR2 (germline): LGHNA, YNFKEQ. The CDR3 is 15 residues long. CDR3 sequence (DNA): TGTGCCAGCAGCACGGGACTAGCGGGGGCATACGAGCAGTACTTC. Amino acids: CASSTGLAGAYEQYF.

This chain connects TRBV28 to TRBJ2-5; tentatively, D is TRBD1 (6 bases). V lost 5 bases, J lost 4 bases, and 8 bases lay in between. Germline values: CDR1 MDHEN, CDR2 SYDVKM. The length of the CDR3 is 12 residues. The CDR3 loop is CASSRTVETQYF. As DNA, the CDR3 is TGTGCCAGCAGTCGGACAGTAGAGACCCAGTACTTC.

The chain uses TRBV11-2 and TRBJ2-7; 7 nucleotides line up with TRBD2. The J segment lost 4 bases and the V segment lost 3 bases, leaving 6 bases of the junction unmatched. The CDR3 contains 14 residues. Germline V CDR1 and CDR2: SGHAT, FQNNGV. The CDR3 sequence: CASSLGMGGYEQYF. The CDR3 coding sequence is TGTGCCAGCAGCTTGGGAATGGGGGGGTACGAGCAGTACTTC.

The J gene is TRBJ2-5, the V gene TRBV7-9; D is undetermined. Trimming took 1 base from V and 0 from J, leaving 9 bases between them. CDR3 length: 15 residues. CDR1 SEHNR and CDR2 FQNEAQ come from the germline V gene (reference sequence). CDR3 sequence: CASSLVAAYQETQYF. CDR3 DNA: TGTGCCAGCAGCTTAGTAGCAGCGTACCAAGAGACCCAGTACTTC.

The rearrangement uses TRBV10-3 and TRBJ2-2, with 7 bases lining up with TRBD2. The V and J ends lost 0 bases and 1 base, in that order; junction bases with no gene match: 5. The CDR3 length is 17 residues. Germline lookup yields CDR1 ENHRY and CDR2 SYGVKD. CDR3 coding DNA: TGTGCCATCAGTGAGTCGAAGGCGGGGGAGAACACCGGGGAGCTGTTTTTT. It yields the protein CAISESKAGENTGELFF.